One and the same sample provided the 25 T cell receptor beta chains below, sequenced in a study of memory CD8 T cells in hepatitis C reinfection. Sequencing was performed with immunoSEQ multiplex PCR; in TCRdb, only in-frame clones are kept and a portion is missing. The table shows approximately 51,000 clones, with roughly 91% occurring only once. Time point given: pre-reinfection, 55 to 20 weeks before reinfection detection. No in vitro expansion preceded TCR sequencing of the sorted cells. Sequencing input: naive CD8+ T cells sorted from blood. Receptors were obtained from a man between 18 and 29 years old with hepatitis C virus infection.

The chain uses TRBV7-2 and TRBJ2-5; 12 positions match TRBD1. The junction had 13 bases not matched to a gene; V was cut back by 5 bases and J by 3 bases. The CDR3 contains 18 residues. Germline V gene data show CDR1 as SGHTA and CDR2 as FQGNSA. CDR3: CASSARGTGGRLKETQYF. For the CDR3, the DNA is TGTGCCAGCAGCGCAAGGGGGACAGGGGGCCGACTGAAAGAGACCCAGTACTTC.

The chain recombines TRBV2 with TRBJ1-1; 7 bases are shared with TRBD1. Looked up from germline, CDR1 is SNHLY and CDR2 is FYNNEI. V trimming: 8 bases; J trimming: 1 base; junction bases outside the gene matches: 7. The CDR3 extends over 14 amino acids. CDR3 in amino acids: CASAWTGENTEAFF. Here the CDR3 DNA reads TGTGCCAGCGCTTGGACAGGTGAGAACACTGAAGCTTTCTTT.

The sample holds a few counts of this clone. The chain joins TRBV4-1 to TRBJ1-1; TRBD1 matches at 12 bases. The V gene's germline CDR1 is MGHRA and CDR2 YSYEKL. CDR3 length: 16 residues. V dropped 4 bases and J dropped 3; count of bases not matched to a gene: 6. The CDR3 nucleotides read TGCGCCAGCAGCCTAGGGACAGGGGGCGGGCACACTGAAGCTTTCTTT. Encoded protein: CASSLGTGGGHTEAFF.

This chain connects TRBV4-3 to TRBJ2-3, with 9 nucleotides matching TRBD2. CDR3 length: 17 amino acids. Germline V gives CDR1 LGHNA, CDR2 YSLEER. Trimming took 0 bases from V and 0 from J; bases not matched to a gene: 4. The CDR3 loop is CASSQELAGLSTDTQYF. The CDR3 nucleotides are TGCGCCAGCAGCCAAGAACTAGCGGGTTTGAGCACAGATACGCAGTATTTT.

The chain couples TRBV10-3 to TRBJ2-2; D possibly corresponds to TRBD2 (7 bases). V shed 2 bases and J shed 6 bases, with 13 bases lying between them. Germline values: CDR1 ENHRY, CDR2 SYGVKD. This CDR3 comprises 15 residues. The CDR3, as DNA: TGTGCCATCAGTGAGCCTGAGGGGGGGCCCGGGGAGCTGTTTTTT. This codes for CAISEPEGGPGELFF.

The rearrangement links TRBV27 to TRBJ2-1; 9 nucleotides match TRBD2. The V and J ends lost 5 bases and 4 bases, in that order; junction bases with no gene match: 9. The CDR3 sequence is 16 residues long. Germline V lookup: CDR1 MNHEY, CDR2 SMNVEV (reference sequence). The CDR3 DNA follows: TGTGCCAGCAGTCCCAGGACTAGCGCACTATACAATGAGCAGTTCTTC. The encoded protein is CASSPRTSALYNEQFF.

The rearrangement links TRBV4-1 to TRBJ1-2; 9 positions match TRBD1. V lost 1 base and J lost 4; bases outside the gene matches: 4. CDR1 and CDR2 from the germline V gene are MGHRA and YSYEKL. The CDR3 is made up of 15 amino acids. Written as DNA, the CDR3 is TGCGCCAGCAGCCAAGGACAGGGGGTGGGCTATGGCTACACCTTC. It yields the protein CASSQGQGVGYGYTF.

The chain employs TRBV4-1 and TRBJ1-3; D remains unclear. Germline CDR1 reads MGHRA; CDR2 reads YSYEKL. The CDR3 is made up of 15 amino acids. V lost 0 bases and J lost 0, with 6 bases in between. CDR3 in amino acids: CASSQDSGSGNTIYF. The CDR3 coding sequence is TGCGCCAGCAGCCAAGACTCGGGCTCTGGAAACACCATATATTTT.

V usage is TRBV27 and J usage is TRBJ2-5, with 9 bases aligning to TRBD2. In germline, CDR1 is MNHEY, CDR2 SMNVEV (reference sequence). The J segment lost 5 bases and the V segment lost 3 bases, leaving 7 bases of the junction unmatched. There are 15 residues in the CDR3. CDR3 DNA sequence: TGTGCCAGCAGTTTTGGGGCTGCGGGGGGGGAGACCCAGTACTTC. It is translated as CASSFGAAGGETQYF.

CDR3 DNA sequence: TGTGCCAGCAGTTTCGACAGTAACTATGGCTACACCTTC. It codes for CASSFDSNYGYTF. The V gene is TRBV2, the J gene TRBJ1-2, with TRBD1 as a possible D gene (5 bases). V lost 5 bases to trimming and J lost 1 base, with 8 bases between them. CDR1 is SNHLY and CDR2 is FYNNEI in the germline V gene. The CDR3 contains 13 residues.

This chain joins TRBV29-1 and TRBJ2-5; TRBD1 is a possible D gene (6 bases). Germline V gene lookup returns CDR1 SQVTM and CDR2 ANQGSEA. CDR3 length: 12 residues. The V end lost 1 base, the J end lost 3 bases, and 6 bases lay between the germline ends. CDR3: CSVEGTEETQYF. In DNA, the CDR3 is TGCAGCGTTGAAGGGACAGAAGAGACCCAGTACTTC.

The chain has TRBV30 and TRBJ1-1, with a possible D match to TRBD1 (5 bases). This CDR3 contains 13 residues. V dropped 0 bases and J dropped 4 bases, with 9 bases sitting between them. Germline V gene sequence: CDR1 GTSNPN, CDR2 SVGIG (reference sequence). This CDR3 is CAWSVAGGTEAFF. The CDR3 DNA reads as TGTGCCTGGAGTGTGGCGGGGGGCACTGAAGCTTTCTTT.

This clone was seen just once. The CDR3 region is CASSLGTGSEAFF. In nucleotides, the CDR3 is TGTGCCAGCAGCTTAGGTACAGGGTCTGAAGCTTTCTTT. The genes are TRBV11-3 and TRBJ1-1; tentatively, D is TRBD1 (6 bases). Looked up from germline, CDR1 is SGHNT and CDR2 is YENEEA. V was trimmed by 1 base and J by 6 bases, leaving 9 bases between them. This CDR3 contains 13 residues.

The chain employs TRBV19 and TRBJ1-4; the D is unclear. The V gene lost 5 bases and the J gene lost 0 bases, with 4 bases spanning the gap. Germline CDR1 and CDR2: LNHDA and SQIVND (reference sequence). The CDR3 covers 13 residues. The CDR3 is CASSLPTNEKLFF. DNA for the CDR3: TGTGCCAGTAGTCTCCCAACTAATGAAAAACTGTTTTTT.

CDR3: CASSLLAGEYNEQFF. CDR3 DNA: TGTGCCAGTAGTCTTCTAGCGGGAGAGTACAATGAGCAGTTCTTC. This chain links TRBV19 with TRBJ2-1; 10 bases are a match to TRBD2. Losses at the gene ends were 5 bases for V and 4 bases for J; bases not matched to a gene: 5. Looked up from germline, CDR1 is LNHDA and CDR2 is SQIVND (reference sequence). The CDR3 has 15 residues.

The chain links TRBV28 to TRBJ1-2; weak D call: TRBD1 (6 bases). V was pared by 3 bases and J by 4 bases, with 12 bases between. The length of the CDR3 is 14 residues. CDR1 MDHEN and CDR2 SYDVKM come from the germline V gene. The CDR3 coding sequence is TGTGCCAGCAGTTTCTCGGGGGGCGGCTATGGCTACACCTTC. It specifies CASSFSGGGYGYTF.

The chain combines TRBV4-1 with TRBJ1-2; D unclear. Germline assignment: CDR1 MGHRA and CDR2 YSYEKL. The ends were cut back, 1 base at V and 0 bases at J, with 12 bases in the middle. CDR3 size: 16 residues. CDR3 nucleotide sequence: TGCGCCAGCAGCCAAGGTGTGGTCAGCGCTAACTATGGCTACACCTTC. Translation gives CASSQGVVSANYGYTF.

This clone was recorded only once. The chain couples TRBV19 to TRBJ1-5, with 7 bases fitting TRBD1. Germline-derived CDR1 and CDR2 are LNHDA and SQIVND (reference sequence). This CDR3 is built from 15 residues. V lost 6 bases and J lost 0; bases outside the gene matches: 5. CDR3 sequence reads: CASSARGYSNQPQHF. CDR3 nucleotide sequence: TGTGCCAGTAGCGCCAGGGGGTATAGCAATCAGCCCCAGCATTTT.

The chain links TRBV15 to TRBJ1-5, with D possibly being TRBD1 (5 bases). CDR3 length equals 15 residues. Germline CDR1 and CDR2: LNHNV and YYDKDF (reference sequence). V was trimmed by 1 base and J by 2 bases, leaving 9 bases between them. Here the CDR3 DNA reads TGTGCCACCAGCAGAGTCGGGGGTGGCAATCAGCCCCAGCATTTT. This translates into CATSRVGGGNQPQHF. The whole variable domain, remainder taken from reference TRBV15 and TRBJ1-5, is DAMVIQNPRYQVTQFGKPVTLSCSQTLNHNVMYWYQQKSSQAPKLLFHYYDKDFNNEADTPDNFQSRRPNTSFCFLDIRSPGLGDTAMYLCATSRVGGGNQPQHFGDGTRLSIL.

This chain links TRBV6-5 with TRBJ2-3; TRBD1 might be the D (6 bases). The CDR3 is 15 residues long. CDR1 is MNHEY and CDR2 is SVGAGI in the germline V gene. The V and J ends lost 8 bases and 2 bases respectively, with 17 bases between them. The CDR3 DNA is TGTGCCAGCGGCCCGAGAGGGGGAATCACAGATACGCAGTATTTT. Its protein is CASGPRGGITDTQYF.

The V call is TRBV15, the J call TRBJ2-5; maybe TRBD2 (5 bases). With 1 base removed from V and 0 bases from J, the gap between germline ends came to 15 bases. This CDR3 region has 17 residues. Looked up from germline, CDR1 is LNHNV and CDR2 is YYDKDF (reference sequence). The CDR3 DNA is TGTGCCACCAGCAGAGGGGATTCGGGGATATACCAAGAGACCCAGTACTTC. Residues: CATSRGDSGIYQETQYF.

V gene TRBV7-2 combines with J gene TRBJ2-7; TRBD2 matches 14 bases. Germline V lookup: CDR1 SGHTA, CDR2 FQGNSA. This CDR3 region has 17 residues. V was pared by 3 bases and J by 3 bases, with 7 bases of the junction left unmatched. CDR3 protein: CASSLTSGGEAVYEQYV. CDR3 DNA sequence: TGTGCCAGCAGCTTGACTAGCGGGGGGGAGGCCGTCTACGAGCAGTACGTC.

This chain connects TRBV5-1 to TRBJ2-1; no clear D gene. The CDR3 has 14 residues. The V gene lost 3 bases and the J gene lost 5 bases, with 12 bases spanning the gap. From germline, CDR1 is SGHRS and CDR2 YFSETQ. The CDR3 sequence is CASSSTKGDNEQFF. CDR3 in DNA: TGCGCCAGCAGCTCCACGAAAGGAGACAATGAGCAGTTCTTC.

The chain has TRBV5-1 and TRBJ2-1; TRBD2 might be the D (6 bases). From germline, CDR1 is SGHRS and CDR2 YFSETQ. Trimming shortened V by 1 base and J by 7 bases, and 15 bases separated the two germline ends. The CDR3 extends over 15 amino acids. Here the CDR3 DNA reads TGCGCCAGCAGCTTGAATGGAGGGACTGGGAATGAGCAGTTCTTC. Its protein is CASSLNGGTGNEQFF.

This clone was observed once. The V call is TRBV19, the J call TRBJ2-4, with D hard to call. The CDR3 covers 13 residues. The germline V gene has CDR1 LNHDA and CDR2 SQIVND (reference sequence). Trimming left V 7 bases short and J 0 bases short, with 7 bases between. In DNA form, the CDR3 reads TGTGCCAGTATTGGAGTAGCCAAAAACATTCAGTACTTC. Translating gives CASIGVAKNIQYF.